The clone carrying this T cell receptor beta chain was counted once. Antigen: not known. These data belong to a study of T cell responses to AZD1222 COVID-19 vaccine. General study findings and limits: Spike-wide vaccine-associated CD4 TCRs dominated at 160-218 and 743-854.

Trimming pared 6 bases from V and 0 bases from J, leaving 8 bases between. The CDR3 spans 13 residues. Germline V gives CDR1 SNHLY, CDR2 FYNNEI. TCRdb's copy holds only in-frame clones and misses some; the assay was immunoSEQ multiplex PCR. Seen here are approximately 100,000 clones, approximately 90% observed once, and the top ten hold about 3%. The sequenced sample was peripheral blood, obtained on day 0 of AZD1222 vaccination. This TCR was recovered from an adult in good health. The V gene is TRBV2, the J gene TRBJ1-2; D might be TRBD1 (5 bases). DNA for the CDR3: TGTGCCAGCAGACCGGGACCTAACTATGGCTACACCTTC. It specifies CASRPGPNYGYTF.